The text below deals with one TCR beta chain. This specimen belongs to a study of response to subunit inactivated influenza vaccine. This CDR3 is built from 15 residues. Deletions cut 5 bases from V and 4 bases from J, with 14 bases between. Germline CDR1 MNHEY, CDR2 SVGEGT. TCRdb re-derived calls from the RT-PCR reads in MiXCR, one entry per CDR3 protein. Of some 570,000 distinct CDR3 sequences detected, approximately 10% appear once; the ten largest clones hold around 10%. In addition, the sample was reused for a study of T cells expressing NK-cell markers. In that study: As the method of synthesis, 5'RACE template switching with UMIs yielded TCR beta cDNA. Repertoires of TCR beta were obtained from T cells sorted as CD3+CD56+NKG2C+, CD3+CD56+NKG2C- and CD3+CD56-NKG2C+. Seven of the eight sequenced donors were classified as HCMV-seropositive, and one was classified as seronegative. Similarly, these clonotypes led the CD3+CD56-NKG2C+ fraction as well in a handful of donors.

The specimen comprised PBMCs from blood, sampled on the day of vaccination. The TCR sequence derives from a man aged 50-59 years who received an inactivated influenza vaccine. This chain uses TRBV6-2 or TRBV6-3 with TRBJ2-2, with D possibly TRBD1 on 7 matching bases. CDR3 in amino acids: CASSKRQGGTGELFF. As DNA, the CDR3 is TGTGCCAGCAGTAAGCGACAGGGAGGCACCGGGGAGCTGTTTTTT.